Presented here are 12 T cell receptor beta chains from one specimen sequenced in a study of technical replicates of blood from a handful of donors. Data came from immunoSEQ multiplex PCR; TCRdb stores just in-frame clones and leaves some out. The table lists more than 70,000 clones, about 89% of them singletons, with 0.25% to 0.35% in the top ten. The sequencing input was T cells isolated from PBMCs. Receptors originate from a human donor in good health.

V usage is TRBV28 and J usage is TRBJ2-1; TRBD1 matches 8 bases. Looked up from germline, CDR1 is MDHEN and CDR2 is SYDVKM. This CDR3 is 13 amino acids long. The V segment lost 6 bases and the J segment 7 bases; nucleotides outside the gene matches: 5. CDR3 DNA sequence: TGTGCCAGCAGCGTCACAGGGGGGAATGAGCAGTTCTTC. It yields the protein CASSVTGGNEQFF.

The chain is built from TRBV20-1 and TRBJ2-3; D call uncertain. The CDR3 contains 11 residues. The germline gives CDR1 DFQATT, CDR2 SNEGSKA (reference sequence). The V end was cut by 5 bases, the J end by 5 bases, with 8 bases between. The CDR3 spells CSAHKKDTQYF. In DNA, the CDR3 is TGCAGTGCTCACAAAAAAGATACGCAGTATTTT.

This clone was found a few times. The chain links TRBV30 to TRBJ1-6; D is possibly TRBD1 (5 bases). V was pared by 3 bases and J by 10 bases, with 10 bases between. The CDR3 loop spans 12 amino acids. The V gene's germline CDR1 is GTSNPN and CDR2 SVGIG (reference sequence). CDR3 DNA sequence: TGTGCCTGGAGAGCAGGGTGGTCACCCCTCCACTTT. It translates to CAWRAGWSPLHF.

The rearrangement joins TRBV27 to TRBJ2-1; 11 positions match TRBD2. With V trimmed by 3 bases and J by 7 bases, 5 bases remained unmatched. The CDR3 is 15 residues long. Per germline, CDR1 MNHEY and CDR2 SMNVEV (reference sequence). The CDR3 DNA follows: TGTGCCAGCAGTTTTAGACTAGCGGGATCTAATGAGCAGTTCTTC. Encoded protein: CASSFRLAGSNEQFF.

The V and J genes are TRBV9 and TRBJ2-4; D gene ambiguous. The V end lost 5 bases, the J end lost 5 bases, and 17 bases lay between the germline ends. Per the germline V gene, CDR1 is SGDLS and CDR2 is YYNGEE. This CDR3 comprises 15 residues. Here the CDR3 reads CASSDDPAAENIQYF. The CDR3 DNA reads TGTGCCAGCAGTGATGATCCAGCCGCGGAAAACATTCAGTACTTC. Together with reference TRBV9 and TRBJ2-4, the CDR3 gives the full variable domain: DSGVTQTPKHLITATGQRVTLRCSPRSGDLSVYWYQQSLDQGLQFLIQYYNGEERAKGNILERFSAQQFPDLHSELNLSSLELGDSALYFCASSDDPAAENIQYFGAGTRLSVL.

The rearrangement uses TRBV29-1 and TRBJ1-1; tentatively, D is TRBD1 (5 bases). In germline, CDR1 is SQVTM, CDR2 ANQGSEA. Trimming cost V 6 bases and J 6 bases, with 17 bases left between them. CDR3 length: 13 residues. CDR3 nucleotide sequence: TGCAGCGTCCGGGGGGATAGGGGCCCTGAAGCTTTCTTT. It encodes CSVRGDRGPEAFF.

The genes are TRBV6-1 and TRBJ1-1; TRBD1 aligns across 10 bases. V lost 6 bases and J lost 4; bases outside the gene matches: 5. CDR3 size: 14 residues. Germline CDR1 MNHNS, CDR2 SASEGT. In DNA, the CDR3 is TGTGCCAGCAGACTCGGGACAGGGGCCACTGAAGCTTTCTTT. Translating it yields CASRLGTGATEAFF.

The chain couples TRBV7-9 to TRBJ2-2, with D possibly TRBD1 on 6 matching bases. This CDR3 is built from 15 residues. Trimming left V 1 base short and J 1 base short, with 7 bases between. In germline, CDR1 is SEHNR, CDR2 FQNEAQ (reference sequence). As DNA, the CDR3 is TGTGCCAGCAGCTTAGGGGGACAGAACACCGGGGAGCTGTTTTTT. Translating it yields CASSLGGQNTGELFF. Together with reference TRBV7-9 and TRBJ2-2, the CDR3 gives the full variable domain: DTGVSQNPRHKITKRGQNVTFRCDPISEHNRLYWYRQTLGQGPEFLTYFQNEAQLEKSRLLSDRFSAERPKGSFSTLEIQRTEQGDSAMYLCASSLGGQNTGELFFGEGSRLTVL.

This rearrangement joins TRBV5-1 to TRBJ1-2; D is ambiguous. Germline V gene lookup returns CDR1 SGHRS and CDR2 YFSETQ. The CDR3 covers 15 residues. Trimming took 7 bases from V and 8 from J, leaving 24 bases between them. CDR3 coding DNA: TGCGCCAGCGGCCGTGAGGGAATGATGTTGCGGGGCTACACCTTC. This codes for CASGREGMMLRGYTF.

V usage is TRBV2 and J usage is TRBJ2-1; maybe TRBD1 (7 bases). The ends were cut back, 3 bases at V and 9 bases at J, with 12 bases in the middle. The CDR3 totals 13 residues. In germline, CDR1 is SNHLY, CDR2 FYNNEI. The CDR3 here is CASSDRGEVEQFF. The DNA of the CDR3 is TGTGCCAGCAGTGACAGGGGGGAAGTTGAGCAGTTCTTC.

The chain has TRBV6-1 and TRBJ2-7; TRBD2 might be the D (7 bases). V was shortened by 2 bases and J by 4 bases, with 15 bases between the two germline ends. Germline loops: CDR1 MNHNS, CDR2 SASEGT. CDR3 length equals 15 residues. This CDR3 reads CASSERGASRYEQYF. DNA of the CDR3: TGTGCCAGCAGTGAACGGGGGGCGTCTCGGTACGAGCAGTACTTC.

The V and J genes are TRBV10-3 and TRBJ1-2; perhaps TRBD1 as D (5 bases). The CDR3 has 20 amino acids. Trimming took 3 bases from V and 3 from J, leaving 29 bases between them. The germline V gene encodes CDR1 ENHRY and CDR2 SYGVKD. The CDR3 nucleotides read TGTGCCATCAGTGACATTCCCCCCGATGTTGGCGGCGGGGGAGACTATGGCTACACCTTC. Translating gives CAISDIPPDVGGGGDYGYTF.